A single sample gave rise to the 25 T cell receptor beta chains below, sequenced in a study of CD8 T cells in ankylosing spondylitis. Each CDR3 protein gets one entry after TCRdb re-called the 5' RACE reads with MiXCR. The sample carries hundreds of thousands of distinct CDR3 sequences, roughly 13% recorded once. Study-wide points: Blood of patients with ankylosing spondylitis appeared to be characterized by a TCR beta motif of several highly homologous variants.

These TCRs' antigens remain unknown. Sample: blood, either unsorted or a sorted T cell fraction (not recorded which). Every receptor here comes from a male donor with ankylosing spondylitis.

The sample holds many counts of this clonotype. V and J are TRBV7-6 and TRBJ1-2, with unresolved D. Germline-derived CDR1 and CDR2 are SGHVS and FNYEAQ. V lost 5 bases to trimming and J lost 1 base, with 20 bases between them. The CDR3 length is 17 residues. CDR3 coding DNA: TGTGCCAGCAGCCCTGAAATGGGCAGAGAACATAACTATGGCTACACCTTC. Its protein is CASSPEMGREHNYGYTF.

This clonotype was seen a handful of times. The J gene is TRBJ2-5, the V gene TRBV12-3 or TRBV12-4; D gene unclear. Trimming took 3 bases from V and 5 from J, leaving 7 bases between them. The CDR3 loop spans 12 amino acids. The CDR3 DNA reads as TGTGCCAGCAGTTTCCTCCGTGAGACCCAGTACTTC. This codes for CASSFLRETQYF.

This clonotype was counted many times. The J gene is TRBJ1-4, the V gene TRBV5-1; tentatively, D is TRBD1 (6 bases). V was clipped by 1 base and J by 6 bases, with 10 bases between them. The CDR3 contains 14 residues. The V gene's germline CDR1 is SGHRS and CDR2 YFSETQ. CDR3 protein: CASSLNPGDEKLFF. The CDR3 DNA reads as TGCGCCAGCAGCTTGAATCCAGGGGATGAAAAACTGTTTTTT.

This clonotype was picked up many times. The V call is TRBV5-5, the J call TRBJ2-1, with D perhaps matching TRBD1 or TRBD2 (6 bases each). CDR1 is SGHKS, CDR2 YYEKEE, per germline (reference sequence). Trimming took 5 bases from V and 4 from J, leaving 19 bases between them. The CDR3 length is 16 residues. The CDR3 here is CASRDAGHNLYNEQFF. In DNA form, the CDR3 reads TGTGCCAGCAGAGATGCGGGACATAACCTTTACAATGAGCAGTTCTTC. Full variable domain (remainder filled in from reference TRBV5-5 and TRBJ2-1): DAGVTQSPTHLIKTRGQQVTLRCSPISGHKSVSWYQQVLGQGPQFIFQYYEKEERGRGNFPDRFSARQFPNYSSELNVNALLLGDSALYLCASRDAGHNLYNEQFFGPGTRLTVL.

A few counts support this clonotype. This rearrangement joins TRBV29-1 to TRBJ2-1, with 12 bases fitting TRBD2. Germline assignment: CDR1 SQVTM and CDR2 ANQGSEA. V was pared by 8 bases and J by 9 bases, with 5 bases of the junction left unmatched. The CDR3 loop spans 12 amino acids. CDR3 loop: CSLMGLAGEQFF. The CDR3 coding sequence is TGCAGCTTAATGGGACTAGCGGGTGAGCAGTTCTTC.

In this sample, this clonotype turned up a few times. The V call is TRBV5-1, the J call TRBJ1-1; TRBD1 might be the D (5 bases). There are 15 residues in the CDR3. Germline V CDR1 and CDR2: SGHRS, YFSETQ. Trimming cost V 4 bases and J 0 bases, with 13 bases left between them. The CDR3 loop reads CASSPETVLNTEAFF. The CDR3 bases are TGCGCCAGCAGCCCGGAGACAGTACTGAACACTGAAGCTTTCTTT.

This chain connects TRBV12-3 or TRBV12-4 to TRBJ1-4; possibly TRBD1 for D (5 bases). The length of the CDR3 is 14 residues. V was cut by 1 base and J by 3 bases, with 6 bases left in between. The CDR3, as DNA: TGTGCCAGCAGTTTAGAAGGGGCTAATGAAAAACTGTTTTTT. It is translated as CASSLEGANEKLFF.

This clonotype showed up just a few times. V usage is TRBV11-3 and J usage is TRBJ2-1; 11 positions agree with TRBD2. The germline CDR1 and CDR2 sequences are SGHNT and YENEEA. CDR3 length equals 15 residues. The J segment lost 8 bases and the V segment lost 3 bases, leaving 6 bases of the junction unmatched. Here the CDR3 reads CASSFSGRAFDEQFF. DNA of the CDR3: TGTGCCAGCAGCTTTAGCGGGAGGGCCTTCGATGAGCAGTTCTTC. The complete variable domain, with remaining parts taken from reference TRBV11-3 and TRBJ2-1, reads EAGVVQSPRYKIIEKKQPVAFWCNPISGHNTLYWYLQNLGQGPELLIRYENEEAVDDSQLPKDRFSAERLKGVDSTLKIQPAELGDSAVYLCASSFSGRAFDEQFFGPGTRLTVL.

This clonotype was picked up a small number of times. The chain employs TRBV11-2 and TRBJ2-7; maybe TRBD2 (6 bases). CDR1 is SGHAT, CDR2 FQNNGV, per germline. V was pared by 1 base and J by 2 bases, with 18 bases between. CDR3 length: 17 residues. CDR3 loop: CASSLGRFGSNTYEQYV. CDR3 coding DNA: TGTGCCAGCAGCTTAGGGCGCTTCGGGAGTAACACCTACGAGCAGTACGTC.

This chain links TRBV20-1 with TRBJ2-7, with 7 bases matching TRBD1. V dropped 5 bases and J dropped 2; count of bases not matched to a gene: 9. CDR3 length equals 14 residues. Germline values: CDR1 DFQATT, CDR2 SNEGSKA (reference sequence). For the CDR3, the DNA is TGCAGTGCTTCTACAGGGGACGGGACCTACGAGCAGTACTTC. Translating gives CSASTGDGTYEQYF.

The chain couples TRBV5-8 to TRBJ2-1, with 10 nucleotides matching TRBD1. The CDR3 length is 14 residues. Unmatched junction bases numbered 10, after V lost 7 bases and J lost 9 bases. From germline, CDR1 is SGHTS and CDR2 YDEGEE. The CDR3 loop reads CASLGGTGVGEQFF. The CDR3 region has the DNA TGTGCCAGCCTTGGCGGGACAGGGGTCGGTGAGCAGTTCTTC.

This clonotype appeared a few times. V gene TRBV9 combines with J gene TRBJ1-5; weak D call: TRBD1 (5 bases). Trimming removed 0 bases from V and 3 bases from J, with 13 bases in between. The CDR3 covers 16 residues. CDR1 and CDR2 (germline): SGDLS, YYNGEE. The CDR3, as DNA: TGTGCCAGCAGCGTAGCGGAGGGAGGGGTCAATCAGCCCCAGCATTTT. Its protein product is CASSVAEGGVNQPQHF.

The chain uses TRBV5-1 and TRBJ1-1; 8 bases fit TRBD1. The CDR3 has 16 amino acids. Germline CDR1 and CDR2: SGHRS and YFSETQ. V dropped 1 base and J dropped 6; count of bases not matched to a gene: 11. The CDR3 DNA sequence: TGCGCCAGCAGCTTGAGGGTGACAGGGGCGGACGCTGAAGCTTTCTTT. It encodes CASSLRVTGADAEAFF.

The chain carries TRBV24-1 and TRBJ2-5, with 7 bases fitting TRBD1. With V trimmed by 3 bases and J by 1 base, 10 bases remained unmatched. Germline CDR1 KGHDR, CDR2 SFDVKD. This CDR3 is built from 17 residues. In nucleotides, the CDR3 is TGTGCCACCAGTGATCCTCTGACAGGGACCCTCCAAGAGACCCAGTACTTC. Protein product: CATSDPLTGTLQETQYF.

J is TRBJ2-3 and V is TRBV3-1; no clear D gene. Germline V gives CDR1 LGHDT, CDR2 YNNKEL (reference sequence). The V gene lost 0 bases and the J gene lost 1 base, with 14 bases spanning the gap. This CDR3 has 17 amino acids. CDR3 region: CASSQDYQAEGTDTQYF. The CDR3 nucleotides read TGTGCCAGCAGCCAAGATTATCAGGCCGAGGGCACAGATACGCAGTATTTT.

This clonotype was counted at least ten times. The genes are TRBV5-6 and TRBJ1-2, with D maybe TRBD1 (5 bases). V lost 3 bases to trimming and J lost 8 bases, with 11 bases between them. Germline CDR1 is SGHDT and CDR2 is YYEEEE. The CDR3 spans 12 residues. The CDR3 sequence is CASSSRGYGYTF. CDR3 bases: TGTGCCAGCAGCTCAAGGGGTTACGGCTACACCTTC.

There are a few counts of this clonotype. J is TRBJ2-1 and V is TRBV2, with a weak D call TRBD1 (6 bases). The V gene's germline CDR1 is SNHLY and CDR2 FYNNEI. V lost 10 bases to trimming and J lost 6 bases, with 19 bases between them. This CDR3 is 14 amino acids long. The DNA for the CDR3 is TGTGCCACCAGAGAGCAGGGGTGGGCCAATGAGCAGTTCTTC. It translates to CATREQGWANEQFF.

This clonotype was picked up many times. The chain has TRBV5-1 and TRBJ2-2; no firm D call. Germline V gene lookup returns CDR1 SGHRS and CDR2 YFSETQ. V dropped 0 bases and J dropped 3 bases, with 6 bases sitting between them. The CDR3 sequence is 14 residues long. The CDR3 protein is CASSLVGYTGELFF. The CDR3 DNA reads TGCGCCAGCAGCTTGGTAGGGTACACCGGGGAGCTGTTTTTT. Based on the CDR3 plus reference TRBV5-1 and TRBJ2-2, the full variable domain is KAGVTQTPRYLIKTRGQQVTLSCSPISGHRSVSWYQQTPGQGLQFLFEYFSETQRNKGNFPGRFSGRQFSNSRSEMNVSTLELGDSALYLCASSLVGYTGELFFGEGSRLTVL.

This clonotype occurred a few times. V usage is TRBV9 and J usage is TRBJ2-2, with a weak D call TRBD2 (5 bases). CDR3 length equals 15 residues. The V and J ends lost 4 bases and 0 bases respectively, with 10 bases between them. Germline lookup yields CDR1 SGDLS and CDR2 YYNGEE. In DNA form, the CDR3 reads TGTGCCAGCAGCCCGACGGACTCGAACACCGGGGAGCTGTTTTTT. Its translation is CASSPTDSNTGELFF.

This sequence joins TRBV5-4 and TRBJ1-1; 8 bases line up with TRBD1. The ends lost 4 bases at V and 7 bases at J; junction bases unmatched: 6. The germline V gene encodes CDR1 SGHNT and CDR2 YYREEE (reference sequence). The CDR3 is 13 residues long. CDR3 in amino acids: CASSGGQDLEAFF. In nucleotides, the CDR3 is TGTGCCAGCAGCGGGGGACAGGATCTTGAAGCTTTCTTT.

The chain couples TRBV7-9 to TRBJ2-2; TRBD1 or TRBD2 may be the D gene (5 bases each). This CDR3 is built from 15 residues. Per germline, CDR1 SEHNR and CDR2 FQNEAQ (reference sequence). Trimming left V 5 bases short and J 6 bases short, with 16 bases between. The CDR3 spells CASSPGTLAPGELFF. The CDR3 DNA reads as TGTGCCAGCAGCCCCGGGACGTTGGCTCCCGGGGAGCTGTTTTTT.

This clonotype was recorded many times. V and J are TRBV5-1 and TRBJ1-3; D unclear. CDR3 size: 15 residues. V was clipped by 0 bases and J by 3 bases, with 10 bases between them. Looked up from germline, CDR1 is SGHRS and CDR2 is YFSETQ. CDR3 protein: CASSLGAGDGNTIYF. The CDR3 nucleotides are TGCGCCAGCAGCTTGGGAGCAGGCGATGGAAACACCATATATTTT.

This clonotype was seen more than once but under ten times. The chain is built from TRBV5-5 and TRBJ1-4; no reliable D call. Trimming shortened V by 1 base and J by 8 bases, and 15 bases separated the two germline ends. From germline, CDR1 is SGHKS and CDR2 YYEKEE (reference sequence). The CDR3 consists of 15 residues. The CDR3 is CASSLIVVSAEKLFF. The CDR3 DNA is TGTGCCAGCAGCTTGATTGTCGTTTCGGCCGAAAAACTGTTTTTT.

This clonotype was observed a handful of times. The CDR3 is CASSQVRGSNQPQHF. CDR3 DNA sequence: TGTGCCAGCAGCCAAGTGAGGGGGAGCAATCAGCCCCAGCATTTT. The rearrangement uses TRBV4-2 and TRBJ1-5; D perhaps matches TRBD1 (6 bases). Germline CDR1 reads LGHNA; CDR2 reads YNFKEQ. V was cut by 1 base and J by 1 base, with 8 bases left in between. The CDR3 is 15 residues long.

This clonotype was observed a handful of times. The chain joins TRBV12-3 or TRBV12-4 to TRBJ1-2; no clear D. Trimming removed 6 bases from V and 4 bases from J, with 12 bases in between. This CDR3 contains 13 residues. CDR3 loop: CASRFSPSYGYTF. CDR3 bases: TGTGCCAGCAGATTTAGCCCCAGCTATGGCTACACCTTC.